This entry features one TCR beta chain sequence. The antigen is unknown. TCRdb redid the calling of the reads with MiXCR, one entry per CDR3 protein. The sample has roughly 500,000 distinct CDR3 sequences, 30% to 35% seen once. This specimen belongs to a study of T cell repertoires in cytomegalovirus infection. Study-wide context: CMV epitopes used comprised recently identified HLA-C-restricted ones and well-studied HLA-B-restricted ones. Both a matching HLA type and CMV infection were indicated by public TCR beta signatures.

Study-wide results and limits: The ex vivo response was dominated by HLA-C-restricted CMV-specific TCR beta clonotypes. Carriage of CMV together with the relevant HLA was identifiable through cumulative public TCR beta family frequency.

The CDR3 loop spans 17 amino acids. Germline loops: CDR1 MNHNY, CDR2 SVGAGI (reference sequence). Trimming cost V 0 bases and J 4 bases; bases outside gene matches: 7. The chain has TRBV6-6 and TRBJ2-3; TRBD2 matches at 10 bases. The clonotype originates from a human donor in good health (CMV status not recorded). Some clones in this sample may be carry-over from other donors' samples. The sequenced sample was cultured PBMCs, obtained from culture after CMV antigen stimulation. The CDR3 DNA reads TGTGCCAGCAGTTACTCGCCTAGCGGGAGAGGGGCAGATACGCAGTATTTT. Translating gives CASSYSPSGRGADTQYF.